This TCR beta chain was recovered during a study of T cell clusters in autoimmune cytopenias. TRB rearrangements were amplified by touch-down multiplex PCR with mixed TRB-A/B primers. Reanalyzing the multiplex PCR reads, TCRdb keeps one entry per CDR3 protein, without DNA. This sample's table has about 4,100 distinct CDR3 sequences. Study outcomes and limitations: Functional roles of the in silico T cell clusters still await experimental validation.

TRB amplification used roughly 250 ng of peripheral blood genomic DNA. By frequency, this clonotype is medium-sized. The antigen is not known. This CDR3 comprises 14 residues. CDR1 and CDR2 (germline): MNHEY, SVGAGI. The sample also formed part of further work on T cell repertoires in aging, cancer and after chemotherapy. That source adds: Over several months to years, re-sampled healthy donor repertoires clearly shared clones. Median generation probability rose over the chemotherapy interval in each cancer cohort, suggesting rebound thymic output.

The chain employs TRBV6-5 and TRBJ1-1; the D gene TCRdb calls, TRBD1, cannot be checked with no DNA. The receptor comes from a human donor in good health. Sequencing was done on a sample of peripheral blood. CDR3 region: CASSYRTQNTEAFF.